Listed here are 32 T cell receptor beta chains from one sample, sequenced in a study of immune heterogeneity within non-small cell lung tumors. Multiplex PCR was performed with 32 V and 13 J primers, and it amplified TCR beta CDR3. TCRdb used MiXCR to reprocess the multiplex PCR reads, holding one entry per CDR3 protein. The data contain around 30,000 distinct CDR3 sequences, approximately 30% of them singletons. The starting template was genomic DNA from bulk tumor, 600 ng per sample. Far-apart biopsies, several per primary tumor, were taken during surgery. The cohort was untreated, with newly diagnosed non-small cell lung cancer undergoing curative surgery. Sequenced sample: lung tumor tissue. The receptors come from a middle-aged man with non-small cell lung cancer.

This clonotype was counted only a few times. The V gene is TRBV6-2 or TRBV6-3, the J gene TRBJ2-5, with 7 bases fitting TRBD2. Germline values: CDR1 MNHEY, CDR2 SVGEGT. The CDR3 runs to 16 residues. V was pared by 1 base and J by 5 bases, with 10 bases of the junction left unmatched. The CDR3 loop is CASSYYSGSGGETQYF. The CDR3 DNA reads TGTGCCAGCAGTTACTATAGCGGGTCCGGGGGTGAGACCCAGTACTTC.

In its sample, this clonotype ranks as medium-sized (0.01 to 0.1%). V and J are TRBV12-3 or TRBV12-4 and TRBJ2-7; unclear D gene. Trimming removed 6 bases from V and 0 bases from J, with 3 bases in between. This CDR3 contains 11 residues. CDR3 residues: CASRSSYEQYF. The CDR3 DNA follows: TGTGCCAGCAGGAGCTCCTACGAGCAGTACTTC.

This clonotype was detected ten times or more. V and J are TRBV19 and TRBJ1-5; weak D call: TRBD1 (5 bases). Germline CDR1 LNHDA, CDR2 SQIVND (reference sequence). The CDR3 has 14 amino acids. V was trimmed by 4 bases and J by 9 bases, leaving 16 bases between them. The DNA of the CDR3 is TGTGCCAGTAGTAGAAACGGGGTCGGGGGGCCCCAGCATTTT. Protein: CASSRNGVGGPQHF.

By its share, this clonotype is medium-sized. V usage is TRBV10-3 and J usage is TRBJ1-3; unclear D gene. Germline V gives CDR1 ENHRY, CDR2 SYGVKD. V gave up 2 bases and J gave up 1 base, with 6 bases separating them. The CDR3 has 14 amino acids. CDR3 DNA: TGTGCCATCAGTGAGCAGGCATCTGGAAACACCATATATTTT. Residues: CAISEQASGNTIYF.

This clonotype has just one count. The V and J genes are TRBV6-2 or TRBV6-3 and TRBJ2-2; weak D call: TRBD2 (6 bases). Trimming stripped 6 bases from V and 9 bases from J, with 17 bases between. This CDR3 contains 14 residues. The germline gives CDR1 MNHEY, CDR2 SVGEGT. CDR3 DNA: TGTGCCAGCAGAAGGGACTGGAAAACCCGGGAGCTGTTTTTT. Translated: CASRRDWKTRELFF.

CDR3 residues: CASSEEGGDSYNEQFF. CDR3 nucleotide sequence: TGTGCCAGCAGTGAAGAAGGCGGAGACTCCTACAATGAGCAGTTCTTC. The chain is built from TRBV25-1 and TRBJ2-1; D is undetermined. The germline V gene encodes CDR1 MGHDK and CDR2 SYGVNS. The CDR3 totals 16 residues. The V gene lost 2 bases and the J gene lost 0 bases, with 11 bases spanning the gap.

The CDR3 sequence is CASSLTFSCNEQFF. CDR3 bases: TGTGCCAGCAGCTTAACGTTTAGCTGCAATGAGCAGTTCTTC. V usage is TRBV7-3 and J usage is TRBJ2-1; no definite D call. The germline V and J ends were trimmed by 0 bases and 6 bases, with 9 bases remaining between them. Germline V lookup: CDR1 SGHTA, CDR2 FQGTGA. This CDR3 has 14 amino acids.

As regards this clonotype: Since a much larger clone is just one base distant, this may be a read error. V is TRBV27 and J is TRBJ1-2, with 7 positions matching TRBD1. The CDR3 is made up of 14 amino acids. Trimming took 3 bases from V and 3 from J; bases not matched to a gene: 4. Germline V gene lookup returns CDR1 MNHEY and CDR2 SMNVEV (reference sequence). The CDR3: CASSFVRGDYGYTF. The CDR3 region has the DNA TGTGCCAGCAGTTTCGTCAGGGGGGACTATGGCTACACCTTC.

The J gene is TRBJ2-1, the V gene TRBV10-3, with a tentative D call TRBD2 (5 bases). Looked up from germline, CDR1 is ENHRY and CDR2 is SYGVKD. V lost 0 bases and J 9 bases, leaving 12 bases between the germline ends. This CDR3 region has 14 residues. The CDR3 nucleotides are TGTGCCATCAGTGAGTCTGGGAGCCTGGGTGAGCAGTTCTTC. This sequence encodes CAISESGSLGEQFF.

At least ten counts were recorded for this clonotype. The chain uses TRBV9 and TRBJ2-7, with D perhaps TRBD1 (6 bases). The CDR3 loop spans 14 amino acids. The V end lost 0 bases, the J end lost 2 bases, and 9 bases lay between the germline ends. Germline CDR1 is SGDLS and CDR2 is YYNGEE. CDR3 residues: CASSVGGQPYEQYF. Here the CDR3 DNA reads TGTGCCAGCAGCGTAGGGGGACAACCCTACGAGCAGTACTTC.

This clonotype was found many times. The CDR3 sequence: CASSKPATNEKLFF. The CDR3 DNA reads TGTGCCAGTAGTAAGCCAGCAACTAATGAAAAACTGTTTTTT. The rearrangement links TRBV19 to TRBJ1-4, with unresolved D. This CDR3 region has 14 residues. Germline CDR1 is LNHDA and CDR2 is SQIVND (reference sequence). Trimming cost V 4 bases and J 0 bases, with 6 bases left between them.

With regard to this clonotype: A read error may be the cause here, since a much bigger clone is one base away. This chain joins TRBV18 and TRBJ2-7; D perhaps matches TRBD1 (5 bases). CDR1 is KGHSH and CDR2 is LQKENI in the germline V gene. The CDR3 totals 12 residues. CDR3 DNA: TGTGCCAGCTCACCAGGGGCCCACGAGCAGTGCTTC. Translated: CASSPGAHEQCF.

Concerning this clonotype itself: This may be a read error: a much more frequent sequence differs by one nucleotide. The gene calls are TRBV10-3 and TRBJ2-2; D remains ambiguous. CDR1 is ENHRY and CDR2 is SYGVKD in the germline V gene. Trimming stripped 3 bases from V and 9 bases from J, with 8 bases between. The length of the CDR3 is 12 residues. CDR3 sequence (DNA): TGTGCCATCAGTGATCGGACCCGGGAGCTGTTTTTT. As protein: CAISDRTRELFF.

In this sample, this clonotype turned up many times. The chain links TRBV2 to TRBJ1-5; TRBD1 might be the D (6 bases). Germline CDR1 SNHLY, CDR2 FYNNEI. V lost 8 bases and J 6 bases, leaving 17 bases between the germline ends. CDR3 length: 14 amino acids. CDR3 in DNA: TGTGCCAGCCGAGGTGTGGGGGACACTCAGCCCCAGCATTTT. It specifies CASRGVGDTQPQHF.

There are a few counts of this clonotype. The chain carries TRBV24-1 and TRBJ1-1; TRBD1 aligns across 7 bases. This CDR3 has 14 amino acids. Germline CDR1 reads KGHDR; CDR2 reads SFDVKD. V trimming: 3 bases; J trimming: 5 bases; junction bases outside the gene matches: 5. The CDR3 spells CATSDHSGGTEAFF. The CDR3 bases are TGTGCCACCAGTGATCATTCAGGGGGAACTGAAGCTTTCTTT.

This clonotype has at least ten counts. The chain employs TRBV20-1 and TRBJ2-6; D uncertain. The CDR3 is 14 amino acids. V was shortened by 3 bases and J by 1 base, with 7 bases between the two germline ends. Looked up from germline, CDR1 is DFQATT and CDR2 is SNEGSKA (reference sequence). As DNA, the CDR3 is TGCAGTGCTAGGGAGTCGTCTGGGGCCAACGTCCTGACTTTC. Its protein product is CSARESSGANVLTF.

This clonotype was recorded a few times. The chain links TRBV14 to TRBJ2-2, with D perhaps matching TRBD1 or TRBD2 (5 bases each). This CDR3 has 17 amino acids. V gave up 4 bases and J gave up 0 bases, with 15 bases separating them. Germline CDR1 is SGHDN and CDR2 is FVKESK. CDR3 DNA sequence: TGTGCCAGCAGCCTCTCTGTGTGGGACGCGAACACCGGGGAGCTGTTTTTT. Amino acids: CASSLSVWDANTGELFF.

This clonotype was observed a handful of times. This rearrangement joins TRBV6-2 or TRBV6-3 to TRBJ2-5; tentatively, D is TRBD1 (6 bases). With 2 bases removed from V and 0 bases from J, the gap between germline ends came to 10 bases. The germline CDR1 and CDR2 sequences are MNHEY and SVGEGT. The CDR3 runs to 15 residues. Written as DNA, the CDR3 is TGTGCCAGCAGTTACCCCAGGGGAAACCAAGAGACCCAGTACTTC. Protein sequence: CASSYPRGNQETQYF.

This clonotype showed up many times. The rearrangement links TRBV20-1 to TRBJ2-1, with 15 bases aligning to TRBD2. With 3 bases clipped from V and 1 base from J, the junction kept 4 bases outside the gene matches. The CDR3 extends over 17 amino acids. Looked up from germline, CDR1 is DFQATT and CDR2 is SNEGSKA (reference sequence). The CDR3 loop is CSASGLAGGESYNEQFF. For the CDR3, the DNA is TGCAGTGCTAGCGGACTAGCGGGAGGGGAGTCCTACAATGAGCAGTTCTTC.

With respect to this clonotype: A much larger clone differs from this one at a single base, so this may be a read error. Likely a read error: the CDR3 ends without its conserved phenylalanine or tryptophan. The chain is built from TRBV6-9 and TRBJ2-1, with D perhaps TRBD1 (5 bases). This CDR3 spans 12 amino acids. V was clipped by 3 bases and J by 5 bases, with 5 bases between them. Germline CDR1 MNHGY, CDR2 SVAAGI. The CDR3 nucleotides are TGTGCCAGCAGTTACAGGGACAATGAGCAGTTCTTA. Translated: CASSYRDNEQFL.

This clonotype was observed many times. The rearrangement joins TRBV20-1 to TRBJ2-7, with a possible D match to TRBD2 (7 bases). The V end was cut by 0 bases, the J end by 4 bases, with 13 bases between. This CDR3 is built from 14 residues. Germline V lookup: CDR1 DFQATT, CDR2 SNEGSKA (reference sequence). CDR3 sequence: CSARDQGRGYEQYF. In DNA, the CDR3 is TGCAGTGCTAGAGATCAGGGGAGGGGGTACGAGCAGTACTTC.

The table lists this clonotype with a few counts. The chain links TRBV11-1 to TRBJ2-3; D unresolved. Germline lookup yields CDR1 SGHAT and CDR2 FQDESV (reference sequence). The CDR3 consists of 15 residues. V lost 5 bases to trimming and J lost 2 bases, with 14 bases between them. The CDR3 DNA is TGTGCCAGCAGCCGACGGGCTTTCGACACAGATACGCAGTATTTT. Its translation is CASSRRAFDTDTQYF. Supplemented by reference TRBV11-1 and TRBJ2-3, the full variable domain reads EAEVAQSPRYKITEKSQAVAFWCDPISGHATLYWYRQILGQGPELLVQFQDESVVDDSQLPKDRFSAERLKGVDSTLKIQPAELGDSAMYLCASSRRAFDTDTQYFGPGTRLTVL.

The CDR3 nucleotides read TGCAGCGTTAAAAGAATTCAAGAGACCCAGTACTTC. Its translation is CSVKRIQETQYF. The chain employs TRBV29-1 and TRBJ2-5; no clear D gene. V shed 5 bases and J shed 2 bases, with 9 bases lying between them. The V gene's germline CDR1 is SQVTM and CDR2 ANQGSEA. The CDR3 covers 12 residues. The full variable domain, completed using reference TRBV29-1 and TRBJ2-5, is SAVISQKPSRDICQRGTSLTIQCQVDSQVTMMFWYRQQPGQSLTLIATANQGSEATYESGFVIDKFPISRPNLTFSTLTVSNMSPEDSSIYLCSVKRIQETQYFGPGTRLLVL.

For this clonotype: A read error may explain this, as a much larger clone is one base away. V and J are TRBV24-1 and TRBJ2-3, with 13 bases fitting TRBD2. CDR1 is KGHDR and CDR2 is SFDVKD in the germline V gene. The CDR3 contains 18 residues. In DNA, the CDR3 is TGTGCCACCAGTGATCGAAGGACTAGCGGGAGAAATAAAGATATGCAGTATTTT. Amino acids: CATSDRRTSGRNKDMQYF.

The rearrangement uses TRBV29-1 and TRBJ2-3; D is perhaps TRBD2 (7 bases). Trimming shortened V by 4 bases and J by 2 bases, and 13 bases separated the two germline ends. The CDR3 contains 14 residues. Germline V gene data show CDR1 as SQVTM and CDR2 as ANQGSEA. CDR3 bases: TGCAGCGTTGGGGGGGGCAGATCCACAGATACGCAGTATTTT. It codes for CSVGGGRSTDTQYF.

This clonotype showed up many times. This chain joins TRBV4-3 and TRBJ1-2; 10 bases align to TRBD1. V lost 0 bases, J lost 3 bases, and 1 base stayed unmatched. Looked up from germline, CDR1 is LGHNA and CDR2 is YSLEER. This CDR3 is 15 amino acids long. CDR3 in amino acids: CASSQETGGYYGYTF. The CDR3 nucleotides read TGCGCCAGCAGCCAAGAGACAGGGGGCTACTATGGCTACACCTTC.

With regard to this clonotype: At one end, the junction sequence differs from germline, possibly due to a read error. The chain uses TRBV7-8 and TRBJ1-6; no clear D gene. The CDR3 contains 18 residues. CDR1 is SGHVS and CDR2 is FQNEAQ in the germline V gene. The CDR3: CGSSLSGRGTTYNSPLHF. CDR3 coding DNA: TGTGGCAGCAGCTTAAGTGGACGGGGAACGACCTATAATTCACCCCTCCACTTT.

The CDR3 DNA sequence: TGTGCCAGCAGACGGGGACTAGTCTACGAGCAGTTCTTC. Amino acid sequence: CASRRGLVYEQFF. This chain uses TRBV11-1 with TRBJ2-1; 8 positions match TRBD2. There are 13 residues in the CDR3. Germline V gene sequence: CDR1 SGHAT, CDR2 FQDESV (reference sequence). V was pared by 6 bases and J by 10 bases, with 8 bases of the junction left unmatched.

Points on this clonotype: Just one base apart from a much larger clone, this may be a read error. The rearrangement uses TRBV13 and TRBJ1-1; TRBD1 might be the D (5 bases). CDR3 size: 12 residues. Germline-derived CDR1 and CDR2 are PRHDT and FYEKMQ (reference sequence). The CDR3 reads CASNIGTTQAFF. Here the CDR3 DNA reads TGTGCCAGCAACATTGGGACCACTCAAGCTTTCTTT. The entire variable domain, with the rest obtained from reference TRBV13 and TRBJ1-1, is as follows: AAGVIQSPRHLIKEKRETATLKCYPIPRHDTVYWYQQGPGQDPQFLISFYEKMQSDKGSIPDRFSAQQFSDYHSELNMSSLELGDSALYFCASNIGTTQAFFGQGTRLTVV.

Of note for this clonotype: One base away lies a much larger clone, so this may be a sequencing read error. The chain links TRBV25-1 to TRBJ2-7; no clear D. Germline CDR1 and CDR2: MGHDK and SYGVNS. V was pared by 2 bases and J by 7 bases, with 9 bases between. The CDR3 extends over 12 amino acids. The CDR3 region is CASSEPYVEQYF. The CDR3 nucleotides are TGTGCCAGCAGTGAACCGTATGTAGAGCAGTACTTC.

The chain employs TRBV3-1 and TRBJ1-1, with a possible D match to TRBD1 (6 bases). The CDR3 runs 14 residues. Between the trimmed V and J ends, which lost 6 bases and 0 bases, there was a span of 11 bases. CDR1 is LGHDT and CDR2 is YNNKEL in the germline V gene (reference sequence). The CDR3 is CASSRDTLNTEAFF. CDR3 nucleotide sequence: TGTGCCAGCAGTCGGGACACGTTGAACACTGAAGCTTTCTTT.

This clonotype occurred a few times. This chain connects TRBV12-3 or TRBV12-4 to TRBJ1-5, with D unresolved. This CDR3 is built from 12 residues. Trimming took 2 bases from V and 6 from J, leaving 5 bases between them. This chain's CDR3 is CASSLLSQPQHF. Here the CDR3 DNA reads TGTGCCAGCAGTTTACTCTCTCAGCCCCAGCATTTT.